This TCR beta chain was found in a study of blood T cell repertoires in COVID-19. Study as a whole: Acute and convalescent COVID-19 samples came from the United States, Italy and Spain. PBMCs, B-cell-depleted T cells, or T cells provided the cDNA or gDNA that made up the material.

CDR1 and CDR2 (germline): SGDLS, YYNGEE. V gave up 4 bases and J gave up 4 bases, with 18 bases separating them. The CDR3 has 16 amino acids. Original analysis: Reference gene primer amplification gave estimated nucleated cell counts. Method: immunoSEQ multiplex PCR; TCRdb's copy keeps in-frame clones and lacks some. For V, J and clone size, that table is used; D and trimming come from the DNA. The table includes roughly 120,000 clones, less than 85% detected once. The receptor was derived from a man aged 30 to 45 with acute or convalescent COVID-19. The J gene is TRBJ1-3, the V gene TRBV9, with D perhaps matching TRBD1 (5 bases). The source material was peripheral blood. As DNA, the CDR3 is TGTGCCAGCAGCCCGCTAACAGGCGCCCGGGGAAACACCATATATTTT. This sequence encodes CASSPLTGARGNTIYF.